The 31 T cell receptor beta chains listed next were all sequenced from one sample in a study of identical twins listed by TCRdb under 2016. Receptors were amplified or captured by 5' RACE. The listed sequencing device is Illumina HiSeq 2000. TCRdb reworked the public reads: Q25 trimming with fastp, MiXCR clone assembly, productive beta chains retained. Each entry merges the rows of one CDR3 protein and shows their most common DNA and genes. In this sample the table shows roughly 500,000 distinct CDR3 sequences, around 20% of which occur a single time. The top ten clonotypes cover around 0.9% of the sample. The sample also formed part of further work on T cells expressing NK-cell markers.

Specimen: CD4+ T cells sorted from blood. These receptors were obtained from a woman younger than 35 in good health.

This clonotype was observed many times. The chain has TRBV20-1 and TRBJ2-7; TRBD2 agrees at 7 bases. The J segment lost 0 bases and the V segment lost 6 bases, leaving 11 bases of the junction unmatched. Germline V gives CDR1 DFQATT, CDR2 SNEGSKA (reference sequence). The CDR3 totals 15 residues. The CDR3 reads CSAGETSRFSYEQYF. As DNA, the CDR3 is TGCAGTGCCGGGGAGACTAGCAGGTTCTCCTACGAGCAGTACTTC.

This chain joins TRBV2 and TRBJ1-1; 9 bases match TRBD1. The CDR3 extends over 18 amino acids. Trimming removed 5 bases from V and 0 bases from J; junction bases left unmatched: 13. Per germline, CDR1 SNHLY and CDR2 FYNNEI. The CDR3 protein is CASSHPGQGTVMNTEAFF. In nucleotides, the CDR3 is TGTGCCAGCAGTCACCCGGGACAGGGTACCGTAATGAACACTGAAGCTTTCTTT.

This clonotype was observed a few times. The chain has TRBV20-1 and TRBJ2-7; no firm D call. Germline loops: CDR1 DFQATT, CDR2 SNEGSKA (reference sequence). The V and J ends lost 2 bases and 1 base respectively, with 12 bases between them. The CDR3 loop spans 14 amino acids. The CDR3 protein is CSARWGAVSYEQYF. The CDR3, as DNA: TGCAGTGCTAGATGGGGTGCCGTATCCTACGAGCAGTACTTC.

In this sample, this clonotype turned up many times. The rearrangement uses TRBV12-3 or TRBV12-4 and TRBJ2-7, with D possibly matching TRBD2 (6 bases). The CDR3 is 15 residues long. V shed 3 bases and J shed 0 bases, with 12 bases lying between them. The CDR3 protein is CASSLEGVGSYEQYF. For the CDR3, the DNA is TGTGCCAGCAGTTTGGAGGGCGTCGGCTCCTACGAGCAGTACTTC.

This clonotype was observed a few times. The chain joins TRBV2 to TRBJ2-1; weak D call: TRBD2 (6 bases). Trimming pared 8 bases from V and 4 bases from J, leaving 9 bases between. Germline CDR1 and CDR2: SNHLY and FYNNEI. The CDR3 runs 12 residues. In DNA form, the CDR3 reads TGTGCCAGCGGGGGACTGTACAATGAGCAGTTCTTC. Protein: CASGGLYNEQFF.

In its sample, this clonotype was seen a few times. This chain links TRBV3-1 with TRBJ2-3, with 8 bases fitting TRBD2. There are 16 residues in the CDR3. Germline CDR1 reads LGHDT; CDR2 reads YNNKEL (reference sequence). The ends lost 4 bases at V and 1 base at J; junction bases unmatched: 7. Here the CDR3 reads CASSPLTGGRTDTQYF. CDR3 DNA sequence: TGTGCCAGCAGCCCTTTAACGGGGGGGCGCACAGATACGCAGTATTTT.

The chain joins TRBV10-3 to TRBJ2-3, with D perhaps matching TRBD2 (7 bases). This CDR3 is built from 16 residues. Germline lookup yields CDR1 ENHRY and CDR2 SYGVKD. The germline V and J ends were trimmed by 7 bases and 1 base, with 18 bases remaining between them. The DNA for the CDR3 is TGTGCCATCAAGAAATCTTACGGGGGGCGCACAGATACGCAGTATTTT. Residues: CAIKKSYGGRTDTQYF.

This clonotype has only a few counts. This chain uses TRBV10-3 with TRBJ2-7; 8 positions agree with TRBD1. With 8 bases clipped from V and 5 bases from J, the junction kept 8 bases outside the gene matches. This CDR3 contains 13 residues. Germline V gene sequence: CDR1 ENHRY, CDR2 SYGVKD. The CDR3, as DNA: TGTGCCATCTCGACAGGGGTAAGGAACGAGCAGTACTTC. Amino acid sequence: CAISTGVRNEQYF.

The genes are TRBV5-1 and TRBJ2-3; D may correspond to TRBD1 or TRBD2 (5 bases each). V was shortened by 4 bases and J by 5 bases, with 20 bases between the two germline ends. Germline V gene data show CDR1 as SGHRS and CDR2 as YFSETQ. CDR3 size: 16 residues. CDR3 amino acids: CASSLGDRGPGDTQYF. CDR3 nucleotide sequence: TGCGCCAGCAGCCTGGGGGATAGGGGCCCGGGAGATACGCAGTATTTT.

This clonotype turned up a few times. The rearrangement links TRBV20-1 to TRBJ2-3; weak D call: TRBD2 (5 bases). Germline CDR1 DFQATT, CDR2 SNEGSKA (reference sequence). The V and J ends lost 3 bases and 9 bases respectively, with 13 bases between them. This CDR3 contains 12 residues. Here the CDR3 DNA reads TGCAGTGCTAGTGAACTAGGTTTGACGCAGTATTTT. Its protein product is CSASELGLTQYF.

This clonotype was counted a few times. The DNA for the CDR3 is TGCAGCGTAGCCCCCCTTTATGATGAGCAGTTCTTC. This gives the protein CSVAPLYDEQFF. The chain has TRBV29-1 and TRBJ2-1; D remains unclear. Looked up from germline, CDR1 is SQVTM and CDR2 is ANQGSEA. Between the trimmed V and J ends, which lost 6 bases and 8 bases, there was a span of 14 bases. The CDR3 contains 12 residues.

The chain couples TRBV2 to TRBJ2-6, with no clear D. This CDR3 contains 15 residues. The V gene's germline CDR1 is SNHLY and CDR2 FYNNEI. Trimming cost V 4 bases and J 2 bases, with 9 bases left between them. The CDR3 spells CASSVEGTGANVLTF. The CDR3 region has the DNA TGTGCCAGCAGTGTCGAAGGGACTGGGGCCAACGTCCTGACTTTC.

This clonotype appeared many times. The chain is built from TRBV6-6 and TRBJ2-7, with TRBD2 identical over 7 bases. CDR1 MNHNY and CDR2 SVGAGI come from the germline V gene (reference sequence). The CDR3 has 13 residues. The J segment lost 3 bases and the V segment lost 5 bases, leaving 4 bases of the junction unmatched. Here the CDR3 DNA reads TGTGCCAGCAGTCGGCAGCGGGGCTACGAGCAGTACTTC. Translating gives CASSRQRGYEQYF.

The chain is built from TRBV7-2 and TRBJ2-2, with 13 bases lining up with TRBD2. Germline V lookup: CDR1 SGHTA, CDR2 FQGNSA. This CDR3 spans 14 amino acids. V lost 8 bases and J lost 6; bases outside the gene matches: 3. For the CDR3, the DNA is TGTGCCAGCCGGACTAGCGGGGGAGCCGGGGAGCTGTTTTTT. Translation gives CASRTSGGAGELFF.

The chain recombines TRBV20-1 with TRBJ1-4; 7 nucleotides match TRBD1. The CDR3 runs 14 residues. The germline V gene encodes CDR1 DFQATT and CDR2 SNEGSKA (reference sequence). J lost 5 bases, V lost 4 bases, and 7 bases had no gene match. The DNA of the CDR3 is TGCAGTGCTACCAGGGACAGCTCGAATGAAAAACTGTTTTTT. Protein product: CSATRDSSNEKLFF.

J is TRBJ2-4 and V is TRBV6-2 or TRBV6-3; TRBD2 might be the D (5 bases). The CDR3 covers 13 residues. Trimming stripped 0 bases from V and 8 bases from J, with 8 bases between. CDR1 and CDR2 from the germline V gene are MNHEY and SVGEGT. This CDR3 is CASSYSKGDIQYF. CDR3 sequence (DNA): TGTGCCAGCAGTTACTCGAAGGGAGACATTCAGTACTTC.

This clonotype turned up a few times. This chain joins TRBV5-1 and TRBJ1-2; 8 bases are a match to TRBD1. The CDR3 is 16 amino acids. Germline CDR1 SGHRS, CDR2 YFSETQ. The J segment lost 1 base and the V segment lost 2 bases, leaving 7 bases of the junction unmatched. CDR3 sequence: CASSLRTGHFNYGYTF. In DNA form, the CDR3 reads TGCGCCAGCAGCTTACGGACAGGGCATTTTAACTATGGCTACACCTTC.

The chain joins TRBV9 to TRBJ2-1; 12 positions agree with TRBD2. This CDR3 spans 15 amino acids. V was pared by 3 bases and J by 7 bases, with 5 bases of the junction left unmatched. CDR1 SGDLS and CDR2 YYNGEE come from the germline V gene. CDR3 loop: CASSETSGSRNEQFF. CDR3 nucleotides: TGTGCCAGCAGCGAGACTAGCGGGAGTAGGAATGAGCAGTTCTTC.

Of note for this clonotype: A junction end diverges from the germline sequence, so it may reflect a read error. The chain employs TRBV6-1 and TRBJ1-1; 7 bases agree with TRBD1. Per the germline V gene, CDR1 is MNHNS and CDR2 is SASEGT. The CDR3 runs to 14 residues. This CDR3 reads CASSTGTVNTEVFF. CDR3 nucleotide sequence: TGTGCCAGCAGCACCGGGACAGTAAACACTGAAGTTTTCTTT.

This clonotype has just a few counts. This chain uses TRBV20-1 with TRBJ2-7; D gene ambiguous. The germline V and J ends were trimmed by 6 bases and 1 base, with 7 bases remaining between them. The germline gives CDR1 DFQATT, CDR2 SNEGSKA (reference sequence). This CDR3 region has 11 residues. The CDR3 sequence is CSAEFSYEQYF. CDR3 sequence (DNA): TGCAGTGCCGAATTTTCCTACGAGCAGTACTTC.

This clonotype was observed a few times. The chain has TRBV5-6 and TRBJ2-1; D not certain. Germline V gene data show CDR1 as SGHDT and CDR2 as YYEEEE. The CDR3 consists of 12 residues. Between the trimmed V and J ends, which lost 6 bases and 5 bases, there was a span of 9 bases. CDR3 loop: CASTYLHNEQFF. The CDR3 nucleotides are TGTGCCAGCACCTACCTACACAATGAGCAGTTCTTC. Supplemented by reference TRBV5-6 and TRBJ2-1, the full variable domain reads DAGVTQSPTHLIKTRGQQVTLRCSPKSGHDTVSWYQQALGQGPQFIFQYYEEEERQRGNFPDRFSGHQFPNYSSELNVNALLLGDSALYLCASTYLHNEQFFGPGTRLTVL.

The chain uses TRBV18 and TRBJ1-5; 8 nucleotides match TRBD1. Germline loops: CDR1 KGHSH, CDR2 LQKENI. The CDR3 spans 16 residues. V shed 6 bases, J shed 7 bases, and the junction held 14 bases outside the gene matches. The CDR3 is CASSLSQDRADQPQHF. The DNA of the CDR3 is TGTGCCAGCTCCTTGTCCCAGGACAGGGCGGACCAGCCCCAGCATTTT.

In its sample, this clonotype was seen a few times. V usage is TRBV5-1 and J usage is TRBJ2-7; D not resolved. CDR3 length: 16 residues. Germline V lookup: CDR1 SGHRS, CDR2 YFSETQ. V shed 0 bases and J shed 4 bases, with 17 bases lying between them. In DNA form, the CDR3 reads TGCGCCAGCAGCTTGGCCGTTGCTCAAGGCCCTTACGAGCAGTACTTC. It is translated as CASSLAVAQGPYEQYF.

This clonotype has more than one count but fewer than ten. The CDR3 DNA sequence: TGTGCCTGGAGTCCCCGAGGACTAGTGGGGCGGCGTAGGGACTACGAGCAGTACTTC. The encoded protein is CAWSPRGLVGRRRDYEQYF. The genes are TRBV30 and TRBJ2-7; TRBD2 agrees at 7 bases. The germline gives CDR1 GTSNPN, CDR2 SVGIG (reference sequence). The V gene end was trimmed by 2 bases and the J gene end by 3 bases; junction bases not matched to a gene: 22. The CDR3 is made up of 19 amino acids.

This chain joins TRBV7-8 and TRBJ2-5; D is perhaps TRBD2 (7 bases). Germline V gene data show CDR1 as SGHVS and CDR2 as FQNEAQ. Trimming shortened V by 3 bases and J by 1 base, and 15 bases separated the two germline ends. The CDR3 consists of 16 residues. The CDR3 DNA reads TGTGCCAGCAGCTTGGATCTCGGGGGGCCCCAAGAGACCCAGTACTTC. Translation gives CASSLDLGGPQETQYF.

The chain employs TRBV6-1 and TRBJ1-2; perhaps TRBD1 as D (5 bases). V was cut by 3 bases and J by 8 bases, with 13 bases left in between. The CDR3 has 13 residues. Germline values: CDR1 MNHNS, CDR2 SASEGT. The CDR3 bases are TGTGCCAGCAGTGAGCGGGGGAACCGCGGCTACACCTTC. Its protein product is CASSERGNRGYTF.

This clonotype has just a few counts. The chain uses TRBV9 and TRBJ2-7; no firm D call. The CDR3 has 11 residues. Germline loops: CDR1 SGDLS, CDR2 YYNGEE. V was cut by 8 bases and J by 2 bases, with 8 bases left in between. In DNA form, the CDR3 reads TGTGCCAGTGGAACCGCCTACGAGCAGTACTTC. Amino acid sequence: CASGTAYEQYF.

This clonotype has ten or more counts. The V gene is TRBV29-1, the J gene TRBJ1-2; D is unclear. The germline V and J ends were trimmed by 0 bases and 8 bases, with 10 bases remaining between them. The CDR3 is 12 residues long. CDR1 SQVTM and CDR2 ANQGSEA come from the germline V gene. In DNA form, the CDR3 reads TGCAGCGTTGAAGATTCCTCCGGAGGCTACACCTTC. It specifies CSVEDSSGGYTF.

This clonotype was seen only a few times. V is TRBV20-1 and J is TRBJ1-1; D is undetermined. Germline V lookup: CDR1 DFQATT, CDR2 SNEGSKA (reference sequence). Trimming removed 6 bases from V and 1 base from J, with 15 bases in between. The CDR3 contains 14 residues. CDR3 DNA: TGCAGTGCCCAACCCCACAAGGGGAACACTGAAGCTTTCTTT. This encodes CSAQPHKGNTEAFF.

There are many counts of this clonotype. V and J are TRBV12-3 or TRBV12-4 and TRBJ2-1; D is unclear. V was clipped by 5 bases and J by 12 bases, with 23 bases between them. This CDR3 comprises 15 residues. The DNA of the CDR3 is TGTGCCAGCAGTCCCCCGGCGCTTCCGACAATTGTGCAGTTCTTC. Protein sequence: CASSPPALPTIVQFF.

There are a few counts of this clonotype. CDR3 in amino acids: CSARDAVVSYNEQFF. In nucleotides, the CDR3 is TGCAGTGCTAGAGACGCTGTAGTATCCTACAATGAGCAGTTCTTC. The chain joins TRBV20-1 to TRBJ2-1, with D hard to call. CDR3 length: 15 amino acids. Germline CDR1 and CDR2: DFQATT and SNEGSKA (reference sequence). Trimming shortened V by 0 bases and J by 1 base, and 10 bases separated the two germline ends.